These 32 T cell receptor beta chains were all obtained from the same sample, sequenced in a study of T cell responses to AZD1222 COVID-19 vaccine. Generated by immunoSEQ multiplex PCR, the TCRdb table keeps only in-frame clones and is missing some. Among some 150,000 clones listed, about 93% were seen once. The sequencing here drew on peripheral blood, taken on day 0 of AZD1222 vaccination. The receptors shown here come from an adult in good health.

This chain links TRBV19 with TRBJ1-4; no definite D call. V lost 6 bases and J 7 bases, leaving 6 bases between the germline ends. Germline V lookup: CDR1 LNHDA, CDR2 SQIVND (reference sequence). The CDR3 is 11 residues long. CDR3 amino acids: CASRVGEKLFF. CDR3 DNA sequence: TGTGCCAGTAGGGTCGGTGAAAAACTGTTTTTT.

The gene calls are TRBV6-8 and TRBJ1-2, with 9 positions matching TRBD1. CDR1 and CDR2 (germline): MNHGY, SAAAGT. V trimming: 6 bases; J trimming: 5 bases; junction bases outside the gene matches: 7. This CDR3 spans 14 amino acids. CDR3 sequence: CASSQDRGRYGYTF. DNA of the CDR3: TGTGCCAGCAGCCAGGACAGGGGTCGGTATGGCTACACCTTC.

This chain connects TRBV19 to TRBJ1-5; D not certain. V was pared by 0 bases and J by 2 bases, with 8 bases between. The CDR3 sequence is 15 residues long. CDR1 LNHDA and CDR2 SQIVND come from the germline V gene (reference sequence). The CDR3: CASSIESGRNQPQHF. The CDR3 DNA reads TGTGCCAGTAGTATAGAGTCGGGTCGCAATCAGCCCCAGCATTTT. Looking up the rest from reference TRBV19 and TRBJ1-5 gives the full variable domain: DGGITQSPKYLFRKEGQNVTLSCEQNLNHDAMYWYRQDPGQGLRLIYYSQIVNDFQKGDIAEGYSVSREKKESFPLTVTSAQKNPTAFYLCASSIESGRNQPQHFGDGTRLSIL.

The chain combines TRBV5-1 with TRBJ1-1; 7 bases are a match to TRBD1. Germline CDR1 and CDR2: SGHRS and YFSETQ. The CDR3 has 16 amino acids. The junction had 10 bases not matched to a gene; V was cut back by 3 bases and J by 2 bases. CDR3 amino acids: CASSWGSDRVNTEAFF. CDR3 nucleotide sequence: TGCGCCAGCAGCTGGGGATCAGACAGGGTAAACACTGAAGCTTTCTTT.

The rearrangement links TRBV7-8 to TRBJ1-5; a weak D match, TRBD1 (6 bases). V dropped 5 bases and J dropped 6 bases, with 11 bases sitting between them. The V gene's germline CDR1 is SGHVS and CDR2 FQNEAQ. This CDR3 comprises 13 residues. CDR3 amino acids: CASSLGGFQPQHF. The CDR3 DNA follows: TGTGCCAGCAGCCTAGGGGGGTTTCAGCCCCAGCATTTT.

This chain links TRBV19 with TRBJ2-1, with 13 bases fitting TRBD2. J was trimmed by 5 bases and V by 9 bases; bases with no gene match: 1. The CDR3 extends over 13 amino acids. Germline CDR1 reads LNHDA; CDR2 reads SQIVND (reference sequence). CDR3 nucleotides: TGTGCCAGCGGGACTAGCGGGAACAATGAGCAGTTCTTC. It is translated as CASGTSGNNEQFF.

This chain joins TRBV4-1 and TRBJ2-3; D call uncertain. The CDR3 length is 13 residues. CDR1 is MGHRA and CDR2 is YSYEKL in the germline V gene. Trimming took off 3 bases at V and 5 bases at J, with 9 bases between the two ends. The CDR3 reads CASSHLDGDTQYF. The DNA for the CDR3 is TGCGCCAGCAGCCACTTGGATGGAGATACGCAGTATTTT.

The chain is built from TRBV19 and TRBJ2-2, with D perhaps TRBD1 (5 bases). The CDR3 is made up of 13 amino acids. V lost 6 bases, J lost 6 bases, and 11 bases lay in between. CDR1 is LNHDA, CDR2 SQIVND, per germline (reference sequence). The CDR3 loop reads CASSHRSPGELFF. CDR3 coding DNA: TGTGCCAGTAGCCACAGGTCCCCCGGGGAGCTGTTTTTT.

This chain uses TRBV7-8 with TRBJ2-7; D not resolved. Germline assignment: CDR1 SGHVS and CDR2 FQNEAQ. V lost 1 base to trimming and J lost 7 bases, with 11 bases between them. The CDR3 is 13 amino acids. The CDR3 region is CASSLDITREQYF. In DNA form, the CDR3 reads TGTGCCAGCAGCTTAGATATCACGAGGGAGCAGTACTTC.

The chain recombines TRBV5-1 with TRBJ1-2, with D uncertain. The CDR3 is 11 amino acids. V was pared by 5 bases and J by 8 bases, with 10 bases between. CDR1 SGHRS and CDR2 YFSETQ come from the germline V gene. Written as DNA, the CDR3 is TGCGCCAGCAGTCAGGCGAGCGGCTACACCTTC. Its protein product is CASSQASGYTF.

The rearrangement links TRBV14 to TRBJ1-5, with D perhaps matching TRBD1 (5 bases). Per germline, CDR1 SGHDN and CDR2 FVKESK. V was pared by 0 bases and J by 6 bases, with 24 bases between. The CDR3 sequence is 19 residues long. CDR3 amino acids: CASSQDEYRWQGLGQPQHF. Written as DNA, the CDR3 is TGTGCCAGCAGCCAAGATGAATACAGGTGGCAGGGCTTGGGTCAGCCCCAGCATTTT.

J is TRBJ1-5 and V is TRBV7-9, with a weak D call TRBD1 (6 bases). V lost 5 bases to trimming and J lost 3 bases, with 14 bases between them. Germline V CDR1 and CDR2: SEHNR, FQNEAQ (reference sequence). CDR3 length: 15 residues. The CDR3 sequence is CASSQGPGDNQPQHF. The CDR3 nucleotides read TGTGCCAGCAGCCAGGGGCCCGGGGACAATCAGCCCCAGCATTTT. The full variable domain, in which reference TRBV7-9 and TRBJ1-5 provide the parts outside the CDR3, is DTGVSQNPRHKITKRGQNVTFRCDPISEHNRLYWYRQTLGQGPEFLTYFQNEAQLEKSRLLSDRFSAERPKGSFSTLEIQRTEQGDSAMYLCASSQGPGDNQPQHFGDGTRLSIL.

The V gene is TRBV3-1 (or the pseudogene TRBV3-2), the J gene TRBJ1-2; weak D call: TRBD1 (5 bases). Germline V gene lookup returns CDR1 LGHDT and CDR2 YNNKEL (reference sequence). The CDR3 totals 14 residues. The germline V and J ends were trimmed by 4 bases and 4 bases, with 13 bases remaining between them. In nucleotides, the CDR3 is TGTGCCAGCAGCCCCCCTCAGGGATTCTATGGCTACACCTTC. Translating gives CASSPPQGFYGYTF.

The chain couples TRBV5-5 to TRBJ2-7; no firm D call. The germline V and J ends were trimmed by 2 bases and 6 bases, with 15 bases remaining between them. Germline V CDR1 and CDR2: SGHKS, YYEKEE (reference sequence). The CDR3 totals 14 residues. The CDR3 loop reads CASSFQAQVVEQYF. The CDR3 nucleotides read TGTGCCAGCAGCTTCCAGGCCCAGGTAGTCGAGCAGTACTTC.

The rearrangement uses TRBV19 and TRBJ1-5; possible D gene TRBD1, 5 bases. V was clipped by 9 bases and J by 0 bases, with 21 bases between them. The germline CDR1 and CDR2 sequences are LNHDA and SQIVND (reference sequence). The CDR3 runs 17 residues. CDR3 residues: CASTPGDLGYSNQPQHF. CDR3 nucleotides: TGTGCCAGCACCCCCGGGGACCTGGGCTATAGCAATCAGCCCCAGCATTTT.

Only one count was recorded for this clone. Other nucleotide sequences in the sample specify the same CDR3. V is TRBV5-1 and J is TRBJ1-4, with D possibly TRBD1 on 6 matching bases. Looked up from germline, CDR1 is SGHRS and CDR2 is YFSETQ. The CDR3 has 14 amino acids. Between the trimmed V and J ends, which lost 0 bases and 5 bases, there was a span of 8 bases. The CDR3 sequence is CASSLAGGNEKLFF. CDR3 in DNA: TGCGCCAGCAGCTTGGCGGGGGGCAATGAAAAACTGTTTTTT.

The sample holds a few counts of this clone. The chain links TRBV12-3 or TRBV12-4 to TRBJ1-1; D is ambiguous. This CDR3 contains 12 residues. The V end was cut by 6 bases, the J end by 8 bases, with 13 bases between. The CDR3 reads CASSPAPREAFF. CDR3 sequence (DNA): TGTGCCAGCAGCCCTGCCCCCAGAGAAGCTTTCTTT.

The gene calls are TRBV19 and TRBJ2-2; D is possibly TRBD1 (5 bases). Germline CDR1 reads LNHDA; CDR2 reads SQIVND (reference sequence). V dropped 2 bases and J dropped 0 bases, with 16 bases sitting between them. The CDR3 covers 18 residues. The CDR3 spells CASSIRTSGLPNTGELFF. For the CDR3, the DNA is TGTGCCAGTAGTATACGGACAAGTGGGCTCCCGAACACCGGGGAGCTGTTTTTT.

This sequence joins TRBV19 and TRBJ1-2, with unresolved D. The V end lost 3 bases, the J end lost 8 bases, and 13 bases lay between the germline ends. The CDR3 totals 13 residues. The V gene's germline CDR1 is LNHDA and CDR2 SQIVND (reference sequence). CDR3 DNA sequence: TGTGCCAGTAGTATTGAGAGTGCGGGGGGCTACACCTTC. Encoded protein: CASSIESAGGYTF.

CDR3 DNA: TGTGCCAGCAGCTTAGCGCAGATTAACTATGGCTACACCTTC. Amino acid sequence: CASSLAQINYGYTF. The V gene is TRBV7-8, the J gene TRBJ1-2, with unresolved D. Trimming removed 0 bases from V and 1 base from J, with 6 bases in between. This CDR3 is built from 14 residues. CDR1 and CDR2 from the germline V gene are SGHVS and FQNEAQ.

The rearrangement uses TRBV6-5 and TRBJ1-1; TRBD1 matches at 9 bases. Germline values: CDR1 MNHEY, CDR2 SVGAGI. The CDR3 runs 13 residues. V was clipped by 3 bases and J by 11 bases; unmatched bases: 7. This CDR3 is CASSYGDRARAFF. The CDR3 coding sequence is TGTGCCAGCAGTTATGGGGACAGGGCGCGGGCTTTCTTT.

The chain has TRBV29-1 and TRBJ2-7, with D possibly TRBD2 on 6 matching bases. V lost 7 bases and J lost 5, with 18 bases in between. Germline-derived CDR1 and CDR2 are SQVTM and ANQGSEA. The CDR3 consists of 13 residues. This CDR3 reads CSGTGTDPNEQYF. In DNA, the CDR3 is TGCAGCGGAACCGGGACTGACCCCAACGAGCAGTACTTC.

The gene calls are TRBV21-1 and TRBJ2-1; the D call in the table, TRBD2, was not verified against the DNA. TRBV21-1 is given as a pseudogene. There are 19 residues in the CDR3. The CDR3 coding sequence is TGTGCCAGCAGCAAAGTCGAGGGGAGTGGTAGGACTAGCGGGTCTAGGGAGTTCTTC. Residues: CASSKVEGSGRTSGSREFF.

The chain uses TRBV11-3 and TRBJ2-1; TRBD2 aligns across 11 bases. In germline, CDR1 is SGHNT, CDR2 YENEEA. With V trimmed by 5 bases and J by 9 bases, 12 bases remained unmatched. This CDR3 is 16 amino acids long. The CDR3 nucleotides read TGTGCCAGCAGCCTCGTAGCGGGAGGGCCGGGGTCTGAGCAGTTCTTC. It yields the protein CASSLVAGGPGSEQFF.

This clone was counted between two and nine times. V is TRBV4-3 and J is TRBJ2-7; D is unresolved. The CDR3 has 11 amino acids. Per the germline V gene, CDR1 is LGHNA and CDR2 is YSLEER. V was trimmed by 4 bases and J by 3 bases, leaving 4 bases between them. The CDR3 DNA follows: TGCGCCAGCAGCCTTGGCTACGAGCAGTACTTC. This gives the protein CASSLGYEQYF.

This rearrangement joins TRBV6-6 to TRBJ2-7, with TRBD1 matching over 7 bases. Germline-derived CDR1 and CDR2 are MNHNY and SVGAGI (reference sequence). The CDR3 runs to 14 residues. V trimming: 5 bases; J trimming: 3 bases; junction bases outside the gene matches: 7. The CDR3 coding sequence is TGTGCCAGCAGTGATTCGGACAGGAACTACGAGCAGTACTTC. Residues: CASSDSDRNYEQYF.

V and J are TRBV3-1 (or the pseudogene TRBV3-2) and TRBJ1-2, with TRBD1 matching 11 bases. The junction had 7 bases not matched to a gene; V was cut back by 3 bases and J by 1 base. Per germline, CDR1 LGHDT and CDR2 YNNKEL (reference sequence). The CDR3 is 17 residues long. The DNA for the CDR3 is TGTGCCAGCAGCCAGCCCGCCGGGACAGGGGGTAACTATGGCTACACCTTC. Protein sequence: CASSQPAGTGGNYGYTF.

This sequence joins TRBV19 and TRBJ1-5; D is undetermined. Germline V gene data show CDR1 as LNHDA and CDR2 as SQIVND (reference sequence). Trimming removed 5 bases from V and 0 bases from J, with 8 bases in between. The CDR3 is 14 amino acids. The DNA for the CDR3 is TGTGCCAGTAGTTCAGCGAATAGCAATCAGCCCCAGCATTTT. This translates into CASSSANSNQPQHF. Looking up the rest from reference TRBV19 and TRBJ1-5 gives the full variable domain: DGGITQSPKYLFRKEGQNVTLSCEQNLNHDAMYWYRQDPGQGLRLIYYSQIVNDFQKGDIAEGYSVSREKKESFPLTVTSAQKNPTAFYLCASSSANSNQPQHFGDGTRLSIL.

This chain uses TRBV10-1 with TRBJ2-1, with 7 positions matching TRBD2. After removal of 0 bases from V and 1 base from J, the junction contained 3 bases not matched to a gene. This CDR3 comprises 16 residues. The germline V gene has CDR1 WNHNN and CDR2 SYGVQD (reference sequence). The CDR3 loop reads CASSESGGGSYNEQFF. Here the CDR3 DNA reads TGCGCCAGCAGTGAGTCGGGCGGGGGATCCTACAATGAGCAGTTCTTC.

This chain uses TRBV2 with TRBJ2-2, with a tentative D call TRBD1 (6 bases). Trimming shortened V by 11 bases and J by 2 bases, and 12 bases separated the two germline ends. CDR1 and CDR2 (germline): SNHLY, FYNNEI. The CDR3 has 13 amino acids. CDR3 DNA sequence: TGTGCCGTCCGGGACACCAACACCGGGGAGCTGTTTTTT. This gives the protein CAVRDTNTGELFF.

The CDR3 here is CASTLGEGLAKNIQYF. DNA for the CDR3: TGTGCCAGTACCCTGGGGGAAGGCCTAGCCAAAAACATTCAGTACTTC. This chain uses TRBV19 with TRBJ2-4; either TRBD1 or TRBD2 may fit D (5 bases each). Per the germline V gene, CDR1 is LNHDA and CDR2 is SQIVND (reference sequence). The length of the CDR3 is 16 residues. V was trimmed by 7 bases and J by 0 bases, leaving 16 bases between them.

This clone has just one count. The chain employs TRBV11-2 and TRBJ2-2; 8 bases map to TRBD2. The CDR3 has 15 amino acids. The germline V gene encodes CDR1 SGHAT and CDR2 FQNNGV. V lost 5 bases and J lost 2; bases outside the gene matches: 4. CDR3 DNA sequence: TGTGCCAGCAGCGTGAGCGGGAGCAACACCGGGGAGCTGTTTTTT. This codes for CASSVSGSNTGELFF.